This entry describes one T cell receptor beta chain. TCR beta CDR3 regions were amplified from RNA transcripts. TCR CDR3 regions were first amplified by RT-PCR with HTBI primers. TCRdb re-derived calls from the multiplex PCR reads in MiXCR, one entry per CDR3 protein. The data show about 420,000 distinct CDR3 sequences, around 13% seen once. V lost 3 bases to trimming and J lost 9 bases, with 13 bases between them. The germline CDR1 and CDR2 sequences are SGHNT and YYREEE (reference sequence). The CDR3 extends over 13 amino acids. The record originates from a study of T cells in Graves' hyperthyroidism and ophthalmopathy. Exclusion criteria comprised uncontrolled infection, other autoimmune disease, pregnancy or lactation. Clinical symptoms, serum thyroxine and TRAb, thyroid ultrasound and orbital computed tomography together formed the diagnostic basis.

Sequencing input: blood. V usage is TRBV5-4 and J usage is TRBJ2-1, with unresolved D. This sequence originates from a young woman with Graves' hyperthyroidism. The CDR3 coding sequence is TGTGCCAGCAGCTCTCCCAACGTTATTGAGCAGTTCTTC. Protein product: CASSSPNVIEQFF.